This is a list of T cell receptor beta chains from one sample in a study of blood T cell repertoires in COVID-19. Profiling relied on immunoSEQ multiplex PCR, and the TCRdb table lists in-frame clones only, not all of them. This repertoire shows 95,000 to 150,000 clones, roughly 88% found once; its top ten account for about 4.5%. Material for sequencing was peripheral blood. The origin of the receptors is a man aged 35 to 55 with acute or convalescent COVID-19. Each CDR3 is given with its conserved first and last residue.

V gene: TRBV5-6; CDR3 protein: CASSSLPTSGSNEQYF
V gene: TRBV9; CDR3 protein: CASSGPGTGNYEQYF
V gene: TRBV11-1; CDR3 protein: CASSPAGRVTGELFF
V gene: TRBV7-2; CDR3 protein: CASSLDSHQPQHF
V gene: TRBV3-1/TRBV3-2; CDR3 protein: CASSLGGTATNEKLFF
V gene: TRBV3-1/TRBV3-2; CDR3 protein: CASSPALVTSGGQRETQYF
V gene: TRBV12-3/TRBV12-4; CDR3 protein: CASSAPGYGYTF
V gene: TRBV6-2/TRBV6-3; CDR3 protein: CASSQTNAGLDTQYF
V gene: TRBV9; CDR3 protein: CASSVGSGRTYSQVETQYF
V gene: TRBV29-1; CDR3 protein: CSVETGGSYGYTF
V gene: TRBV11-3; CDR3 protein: CASSFGGEGYNEQFF
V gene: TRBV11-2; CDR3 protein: CASTRGAGQGANGYTF
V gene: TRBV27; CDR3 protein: CASSPRFDSNQPQHF
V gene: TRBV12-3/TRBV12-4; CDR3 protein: CASSEGDMNTIYF
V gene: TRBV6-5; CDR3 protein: CASSLGQPDNSPLHF
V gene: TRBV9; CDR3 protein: CASSVGLLGSTSYEQYF
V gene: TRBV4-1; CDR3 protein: CASSHLSSYEQYF
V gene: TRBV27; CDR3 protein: CASSSGFNTGELFF
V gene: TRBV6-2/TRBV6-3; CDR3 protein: CASSFGGVSYNEQFF
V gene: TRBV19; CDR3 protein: CASSNRAQETQYF
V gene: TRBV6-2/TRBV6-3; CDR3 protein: CASSFWSEQYF
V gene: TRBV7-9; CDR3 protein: CASSLLGTGLYEQYF
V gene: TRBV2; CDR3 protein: CASTIHRAGGPNNEQFF
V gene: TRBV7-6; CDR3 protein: CASSFLTGTEAFF
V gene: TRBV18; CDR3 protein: CASSPRGTPYEQYF
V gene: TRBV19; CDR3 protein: CASSSQGASNYGYTF
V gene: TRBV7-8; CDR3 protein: CASSLLSRASSYNEQFF
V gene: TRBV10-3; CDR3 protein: CAISPGGNEQFF
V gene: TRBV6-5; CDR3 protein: CASGTANYGYTF